Following are 12 T cell receptor beta chains from one sample sequenced in a study of shared clonotypes between healthy human individuals. Assay used: immunoSEQ multiplex PCR; TCRdb lists only in-frame clones, some missing. The data contain some 2,500,000 clones, less than 95% of them seen just once; the ten biggest clones take up 0.3% to 0.4%. Sequenced: naive CD4+ T cells from PBMCs. The subset: CD45RA+ positively selected. Receptors originate from a man between 18 and 35 years old in good health. Some clones in this sample may be carry-over from other donors' samples.

Concerning this clone itself: The same CDR3 also results from other DNA sequences found in this sample. The V and J genes are TRBV5-1 and TRBJ1-5; perhaps TRBD1 as D (6 bases). The CDR3 runs 15 residues. Trimming took 1 base from V and 1 from J, leaving 9 bases between them. CDR1 SGHRS and CDR2 YFSETQ come from the germline V gene. CDR3 nucleotide sequence: TGCGCCAGCAGCTTGTTCGGGGGCAGCAATCAGCCCCAGCATTTT. It codes for CASSLFGGSNQPQHF. Variable domain in full (rest from reference TRBV5-1 and TRBJ1-5): KAGVTQTPRYLIKTRGQQVTLSCSPISGHRSVSWYQQTPGQGLQFLFEYFSETQRNKGNFPGRFSGRQFSNSRSEMNVSTLELGDSALYLCASSLFGGSNQPQHFGDGTRLSIL.

The rearrangement uses TRBV7-8 and TRBJ2-2; D uncertain. The CDR3 is 16 amino acids. The V gene's germline CDR1 is SGHVS and CDR2 FQNEAQ. The V and J ends lost 5 bases and 1 base respectively, with 14 bases between them. The CDR3 sequence is CASSLTRTENTGELFF. CDR3 DNA: TGTGCCAGCAGCCTGACCCGGACCGAGAACACCGGGGAGCTGTTTTTT.

This clone was counted a single time. This sequence joins TRBV6-6 and TRBJ2-5; TRBD1 aligns across 7 bases. Germline-derived CDR1 and CDR2 are MNHNY and SVGAGI (reference sequence). With 5 bases clipped from V and 4 bases from J, the junction kept 7 bases outside the gene matches. The CDR3 spans 14 residues. For the CDR3, the DNA is TGTGCCAGCAGTCGACCGACAGGGAGAGAGACCCAGTACTTC. It specifies CASSRPTGRETQYF.

This clone was counted once. This sequence joins TRBV5-1 and TRBJ2-5; 7 bases are shared with TRBD2. Trimming removed 2 bases from V and 3 bases from J; junction bases left unmatched: 4. Looked up from germline, CDR1 is SGHRS and CDR2 is YFSETQ. The CDR3 totals 14 residues. DNA for the CDR3: TGCGCCAGCAGCTTTGCTAGCGGAGAAGAGACCCAGTACTTC. Translating gives CASSFASGEETQYF. The whole variable domain, remainder taken from reference TRBV5-1 and TRBJ2-5, is KAGVTQTPRYLIKTRGQQVTLSCSPISGHRSVSWYQQTPGQGLQFLFEYFSETQRNKGNFPGRFSGRQFSNSRSEMNVSTLELGDSALYLCASSFASGEETQYFGPGTRLLVL.

This clone occurred once. This sequence joins TRBV10-3 and TRBJ2-7; the D gene is possibly TRBD2 (5 bases). In germline, CDR1 is ENHRY, CDR2 SYGVKD. CDR3 length: 14 residues. Trimming left V 0 bases short and J 5 bases short, with 11 bases between. The chain's CDR3 is CAISESKMEDEQYF. The CDR3, as DNA: TGTGCCATCAGTGAGTCAAAGATGGAGGACGAGCAGTACTTC.

This chain uses TRBV14 with TRBJ1-1, with D possibly being TRBD1 (6 bases). V shed 4 bases and J shed 1 base, with 25 bases lying between them. This CDR3 region has 19 residues. CDR1 and CDR2 from the germline V gene are SGHDN and FVKESK. The CDR3 is CASSPWSGRQGFTNTEAFF. CDR3 sequence (DNA): TGTGCCAGCAGCCCTTGGTCGGGCAGGCAGGGGTTTACGAACACTGAAGCTTTCTTT.

This clone has just a few counts. V is TRBV7-9 and J is TRBJ2-2; D is perhaps TRBD2 (5 bases). The CDR3 covers 14 residues. V shed 7 bases and J shed 8 bases, with 17 bases lying between them. The V gene's germline CDR1 is SEHNR and CDR2 FQNEAQ (reference sequence). This CDR3 is CASIQRAEMGELFF. The CDR3 DNA reads as TGTGCCAGCATCCAGCGAGCGGAGATGGGGGAGCTGTTTTTT.

The chain joins TRBV10-3 to TRBJ1-5; no reliable D call. V dropped 0 bases and J dropped 9 bases, with 9 bases sitting between them. The CDR3 sequence is 13 residues long. Germline lookup yields CDR1 ENHRY and CDR2 SYGVKD. CDR3 in DNA: TGTGCCATCAGTGAGTCGGAGGTTGGGCCCCAGCATTTT. This translates into CAISESEVGPQHF.

This clone came up once. The gene calls are TRBV27 and TRBJ2-1; 12 nucleotides agree with TRBD1. Germline V gives CDR1 MNHEY, CDR2 SMNVEV (reference sequence). This CDR3 comprises 15 residues. With 7 bases clipped from V and 8 bases from J, the junction kept 9 bases outside the gene matches. CDR3 sequence (DNA): TGTGCCAGCACCATGGGGGACAGGGGGCGCTATGAGCAGTTCTTC. Protein product: CASTMGDRGRYEQFF.

The rearrangement links TRBV7-2 to TRBJ2-3; no clear D gene. The germline gives CDR1 SGHTA, CDR2 FQGNSA. The V and J ends lost 5 bases and 5 bases respectively, with 11 bases between them. CDR3 size: 13 residues. Here the CDR3 reads CASSAVLGDTQYF. CDR3 coding DNA: TGTGCCAGCAGCGCCGTACTGGGAGATACGCAGTATTTT.

V and J are TRBV5-4 and TRBJ2-3; D is unclear. Germline assignment: CDR1 SGHNT and CDR2 YYREEE (reference sequence). The CDR3 consists of 13 residues. V dropped 2 bases and J dropped 3 bases, with 7 bases sitting between them. The CDR3 sequence: CASSFGLTDTQYF. In DNA form, the CDR3 reads TGTGCCAGCAGCTTTGGCCTTACAGATACGCAGTATTTT.

The gene calls are TRBV7-2 and TRBJ2-7; perhaps TRBD2 as D (5 bases). V lost 2 bases and J lost 6, with 14 bases in between. This CDR3 is 14 amino acids long. Germline V gene lookup returns CDR1 SGHTA and CDR2 FQGNSA. The chain's CDR3 is CASSLIGGRGEQYF. The CDR3 DNA reads as TGTGCCAGCAGCTTAATAGGCGGGCGTGGCGAGCAGTACTTC.